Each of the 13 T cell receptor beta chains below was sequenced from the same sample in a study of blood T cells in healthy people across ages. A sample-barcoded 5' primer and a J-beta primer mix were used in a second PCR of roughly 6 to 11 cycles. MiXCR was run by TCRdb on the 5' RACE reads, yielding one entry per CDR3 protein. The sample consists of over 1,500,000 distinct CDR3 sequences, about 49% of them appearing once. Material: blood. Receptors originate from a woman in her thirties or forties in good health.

CDR3 nucleotides: TGTGCCAGCATGTACCTCTGGGCTGACGCCTCTGGGGCCAACGTCCTGACTTTC. Protein product: CASMYLWADASGANVLTF. The chain has TRBV6-1 and TRBJ2-6, with unresolved D. The length of the CDR3 is 18 residues. The germline V and J ends were trimmed by 7 bases and 0 bases, with 19 bases remaining between them. Per germline, CDR1 MNHNS and CDR2 SASEGT.

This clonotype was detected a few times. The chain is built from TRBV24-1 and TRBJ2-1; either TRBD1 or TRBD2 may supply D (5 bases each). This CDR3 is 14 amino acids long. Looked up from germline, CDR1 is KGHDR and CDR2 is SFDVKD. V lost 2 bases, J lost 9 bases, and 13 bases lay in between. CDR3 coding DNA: TGTGCCACCAGTGATTCCCGACATGGGGGTGAGCAGTTCTTC. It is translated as CATSDSRHGGEQFF.

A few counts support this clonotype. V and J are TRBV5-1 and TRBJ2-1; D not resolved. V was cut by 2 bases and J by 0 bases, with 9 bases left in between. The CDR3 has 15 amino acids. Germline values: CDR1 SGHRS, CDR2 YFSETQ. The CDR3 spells CASSFASLSYNEQFF. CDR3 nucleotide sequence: TGCGCCAGCAGCTTTGCTAGTCTCTCCTACAATGAGCAGTTCTTC.

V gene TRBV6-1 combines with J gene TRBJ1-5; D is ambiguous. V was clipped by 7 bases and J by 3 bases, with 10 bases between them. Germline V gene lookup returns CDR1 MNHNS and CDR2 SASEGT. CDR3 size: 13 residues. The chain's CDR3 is CASKAVSNQPQHF. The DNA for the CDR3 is TGTGCCAGCAAGGCCGTTTCCAATCAGCCCCAGCATTTT.

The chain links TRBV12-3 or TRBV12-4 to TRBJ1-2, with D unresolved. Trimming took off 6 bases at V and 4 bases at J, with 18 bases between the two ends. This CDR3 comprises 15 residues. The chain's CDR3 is CASSVQVAPRYGYTF. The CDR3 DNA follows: TGTGCCAGCAGCGTCCAGGTGGCGCCCCGCTATGGCTACACCTTC.

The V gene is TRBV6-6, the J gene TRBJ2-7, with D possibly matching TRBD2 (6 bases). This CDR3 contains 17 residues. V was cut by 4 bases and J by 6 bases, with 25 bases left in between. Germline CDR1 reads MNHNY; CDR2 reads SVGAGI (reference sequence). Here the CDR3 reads CASSFSPPAGGMSEQYF. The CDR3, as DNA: TGTGCCAGCAGTTTTTCCCCCCCGGCAGGAGGGATGAGCGAGCAGTACTTC.

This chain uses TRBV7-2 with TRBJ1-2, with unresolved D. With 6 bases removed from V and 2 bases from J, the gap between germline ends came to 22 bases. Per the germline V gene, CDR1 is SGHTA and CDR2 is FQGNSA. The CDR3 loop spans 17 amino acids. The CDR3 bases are TGTGCCAGCAGTCTCGTGGGTGTAGGTTACAGCAACTATGGCTACACCTTC. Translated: CASSLVGVGYSNYGYTF.

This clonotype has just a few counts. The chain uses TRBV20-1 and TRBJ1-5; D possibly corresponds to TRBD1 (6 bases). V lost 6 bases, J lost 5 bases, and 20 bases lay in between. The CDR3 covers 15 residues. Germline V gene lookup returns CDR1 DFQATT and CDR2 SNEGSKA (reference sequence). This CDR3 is CSAPDRGLMHQPQHF. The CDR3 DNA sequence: TGCAGTGCGCCAGATCGGGGGCTTATGCATCAGCCCCAGCATTTT.

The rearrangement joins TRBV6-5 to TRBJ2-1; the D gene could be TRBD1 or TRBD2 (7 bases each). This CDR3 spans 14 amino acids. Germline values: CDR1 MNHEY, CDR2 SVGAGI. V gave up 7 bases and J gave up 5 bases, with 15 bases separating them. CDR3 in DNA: TGTGCCAGCACGGGGGGCAGGGGGGACAATGAGCAGTTCTTC. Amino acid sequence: CASTGGRGDNEQFF.

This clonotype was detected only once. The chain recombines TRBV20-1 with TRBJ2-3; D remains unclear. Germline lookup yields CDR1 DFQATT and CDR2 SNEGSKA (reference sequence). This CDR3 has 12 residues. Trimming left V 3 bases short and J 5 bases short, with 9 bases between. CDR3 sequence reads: CSASVSLDTQYF. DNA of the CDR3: TGCAGTGCTAGTGTGAGCCTAGATACGCAGTATTTT.

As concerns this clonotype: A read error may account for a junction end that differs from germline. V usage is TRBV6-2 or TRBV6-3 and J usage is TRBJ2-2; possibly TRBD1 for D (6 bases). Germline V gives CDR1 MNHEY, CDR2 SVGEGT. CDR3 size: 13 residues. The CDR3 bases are TGCTGCAGCCAGGGGCAGTACACCGGGGAGCTGTTTTTT. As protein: CCSQGQYTGELFF.

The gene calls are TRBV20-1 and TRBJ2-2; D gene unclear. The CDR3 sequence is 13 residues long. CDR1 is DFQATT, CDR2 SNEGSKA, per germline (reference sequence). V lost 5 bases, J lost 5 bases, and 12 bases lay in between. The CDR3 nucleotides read TGCAGTGCTCCAGACCCTAGGACCGGGGAGCTGTTTTTT. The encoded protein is CSAPDPRTGELFF.

CDR3 region: CASSSQGAIMNYGYTF. The DNA for the CDR3 is TGTGCCAGCAGCTCACAGGGGGCGATAATGAACTATGGCTACACCTTC. The chain couples TRBV7-2 to TRBJ1-2; 9 bases map to TRBD1. The CDR3 consists of 16 residues. J lost 2 bases, V lost 4 bases, and 8 bases had no gene match. Germline V gives CDR1 SGHTA, CDR2 FQGNSA.